This entry lists 5 T cell receptor beta chains sequenced from one sample in a study of T cell changes during pregnancy in multiple sclerosis. Profiled with immunoSEQ multiplex PCR; TCRdb holds only in-frame clones, not every one. This table has roughly 47,000 clones, approximately 90% appearing once. The sequences come from CD8+ T cells from peripheral blood mononuclear cells, collected in the second trimester of pregnancy. These receptors were obtained from a female donor with multiple sclerosis, enrolled in a pregnancy study.

In nucleotides, the CDR3 is TGTGCCAGCAGAACGGTAGACACCGGGGAGCTGTTTTTT. Protein sequence: CASRTVDTGELFF. V is TRBV6-4 and J is TRBJ2-2; D uncertain. The CDR3 has 13 amino acids. V gave up 6 bases and J gave up 3 bases, with 8 bases separating them. Looked up from germline, CDR1 is MRHNA and CDR2 is SNTAGT.

The chain recombines TRBV6-5 with TRBJ2-7, with TRBD1 matching 7 bases. V was clipped by 10 bases and J by 6 bases; unmatched bases: 9. Per germline, CDR1 MNHEY and CDR2 SVGAGI. The CDR3 consists of 12 residues. The CDR3: CATRAGGLEQYF. The CDR3 coding sequence is TGTGCCACTCGGGCAGGGGGTCTCGAGCAGTACTTC.

The chain combines TRBV7-9 with TRBJ2-1; the match to TRBD1 covers 10 bases. Germline CDR1 reads SEHNR; CDR2 reads FQNEAQ (reference sequence). Trimming cost V 4 bases and J 6 bases; bases outside gene matches: 6. The CDR3 extends over 15 amino acids. CDR3 amino acids: CASSSERDRGNEQFF. CDR3 sequence (DNA): TGTGCCAGCAGCTCCGAACGGGACAGGGGCAATGAGCAGTTCTTC.

CDR3 nucleotides: TGTGCCAGCAGCGTAGAGGGGACAGGGAGCTATGGCTACACCTTC. Translating gives CASSVEGTGSYGYTF. V is TRBV9 and J is TRBJ1-2, with 9 positions matching TRBD1. This CDR3 contains 15 residues. CDR1 SGDLS and CDR2 YYNGEE come from the germline V gene. Trimming cost V 0 bases and J 4 bases; bases outside gene matches: 4.

V and J are TRBV2 and TRBJ1-3; TRBD1 agrees at 10 bases. Germline CDR1 SNHLY, CDR2 FYNNEI. Trimming at V came to 6 bases and at J to 4 bases, leaving 12 bases not matched to a gene. This CDR3 has 17 residues. The CDR3: CASRQNPGQGMGNTIYF. The CDR3, as DNA: TGTGCCAGCAGGCAAAACCCGGGACAGGGGATGGGAAACACCATATATTTT.